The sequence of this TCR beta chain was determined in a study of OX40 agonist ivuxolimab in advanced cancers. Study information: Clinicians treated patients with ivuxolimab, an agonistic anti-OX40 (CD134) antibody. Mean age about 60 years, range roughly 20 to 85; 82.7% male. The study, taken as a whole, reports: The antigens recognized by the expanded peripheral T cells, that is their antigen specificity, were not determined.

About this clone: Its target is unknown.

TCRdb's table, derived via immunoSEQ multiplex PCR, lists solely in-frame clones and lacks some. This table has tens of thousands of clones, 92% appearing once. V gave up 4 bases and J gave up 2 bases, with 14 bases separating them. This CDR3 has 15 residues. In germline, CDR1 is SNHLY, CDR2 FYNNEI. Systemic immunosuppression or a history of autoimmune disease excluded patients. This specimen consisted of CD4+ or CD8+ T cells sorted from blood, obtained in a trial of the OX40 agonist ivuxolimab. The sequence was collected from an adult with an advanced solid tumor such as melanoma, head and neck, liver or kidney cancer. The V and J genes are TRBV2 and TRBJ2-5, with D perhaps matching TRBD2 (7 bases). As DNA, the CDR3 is TGTGCCAGCAGTGTACGGGGGGCCTCACAAGAGACCCAGTACTTC. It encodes CASSVRGASQETQYF. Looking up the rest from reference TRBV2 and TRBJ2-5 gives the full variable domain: EPEVTQTPSHQVTQMGQEVILRCVPISNHLYFYWYRQILGQKVEFLVSFYNNEISEKSEIFDDQFSVERPDGSNFTLKIRSTKLEDSAMYFCASSVRGASQETQYFGPGTRLLVL.